Listed below are T cell receptor beta chains from one sample, sequenced in a study of cytotoxic CD8 clonotypes in ibrutinib-treated CLL. Assay: immunoSEQ multiplex PCR; the TCRdb copy retains only in-frame clones and omits some. The data show 130,000 to 150,000 clones, 79% seen once. The sequences come from PBMCs, collected after 12 months of ibrutinib treatment. These receptors came from a human donor with chronic lymphocytic leukemia. Both conserved end residues are trimmed from each CDR3. Each record gives: V gene, J gene, CDR3 protein.

V: TRBV5-8; J: TRBJ1-5; CDR3: ASSQSGRYNQPQH
V: TRBV19; J: TRBJ1-5; CDR3: ASSPGQKKYSNQPQH
V: TRBV30; J: TRBJ2-7; CDR3: AWSVPRQGGSYEQY
V: TRBV15; J: TRBJ1-3; CDR3: ATSRDFGSGNTIY
V: TRBV18; J: TRBJ1-2; CDR3: ASSPLGEGANYGYT
V: TRBV11-2; J: TRBJ2-7; CDR3: ASSATPGTAYEQY
V: TRBV7-3; J: TRBJ1-2; CDR3: ASSLNHGQSGYT
V: TRBV11-2; J: TRBJ2-3; CDR3: ASSLDRAGGTDTQY
V: TRBV7-2; J: TRBJ2-7; CDR3: ASSFGGNNYEQY
V: TRBV7-9; J: TRBJ2-5; CDR3: ASSLEGSGTQY
V: TRBV7-2; J: TRBJ2-5; CDR3: ASSPGLAQETQY
V: TRBV5-4; J: TRBJ1-2; CDR3: ASSQEDRTVQGYT
V: TRBV7-2; J: TRBJ2-7; CDR3: ASSTGTSGRYSYEQY
V: TRBV5-1; J: TRBJ1-1; CDR3: ASSLEVGTEAF
V: TRBV14; J: TRBJ2-7; CDR3: ASSQGLGFTYEQY
V: TRBV28; J: TRBJ2-3; CDR3: ASSPSSGTSTDTQY
V: TRBV28; J: TRBJ2-1; CDR3: ASSPRSGSTVNNEQF
V: TRBV10-1; J: TRBJ2-7; CDR3: ASRASEGHEQY
V: TRBV5-6; J: TRBJ2-1; CDR3: ASSLVAGAEQF
V: TRBV4-2; J: TRBJ2-3; CDR3: ASSQDLGLAGVADTQY
V: TRBV6-1; J: TRBJ1-2; CDR3: ASSGRTNYGYT
V: TRBV6-5; J: TRBJ1-1; CDR3: ASLSVVGTEAF
V: TRBV7-2; J: TRBJ1-2; CDR3: ASSLGGSLGYT
V: TRBV27; J: TRBJ2-2; CDR3: ATSSGGLAPLGELF
V: TRBV5-1; J: TRBJ2-3; CDR3: ASTLSSGGTDTQY